Listed here are 19 T cell receptor beta chains from one sample, sequenced in a study of shared clonotypes between healthy human individuals. TCRdb's copy holds only in-frame clones and misses some; the assay was immunoSEQ multiplex PCR. The profile shows roughly 2.2 million clones, 85% to 95% of them singletons. Input material: naive CD4+ T cells from PBMCs. Subset indicated: CD45RA+ positively selected. The receptors stem from a young man in good health. Some clones in this sample may be carry-over from other donors' samples.

The V gene is TRBV6-1, the J gene TRBJ1-2; D unresolved. Germline CDR1 is MNHNS and CDR2 is SASEGT. There are 12 residues in the CDR3. V was pared by 4 bases and J by 5 bases, with 8 bases between. In DNA form, the CDR3 reads TGTGCCAGCAGTGGACCTCTGTATGGCTACACCTTC. It specifies CASSGPLYGYTF.

This chain uses TRBV28 with TRBJ1-4, with a tentative D call TRBD1 (6 bases). From germline, CDR1 is MDHEN and CDR2 SYDVKM. This CDR3 spans 15 amino acids. V gave up 5 bases and J gave up 3 bases, with 13 bases separating them. CDR3 DNA sequence: TGTGCCAGCAGTCTGCAGGGGTCTGCTAATGAAAAACTGTTTTTT. As protein: CASSLQGSANEKLFF.

The genes are TRBV6-5 and TRBJ2-1, with 8 bases lining up with TRBD2. Germline V CDR1 and CDR2: MNHEY, SVGAGI. CDR3 length: 12 residues. V lost 2 bases, J lost 13 bases, and 4 bases stayed unmatched. CDR3 protein: CASSYRGLVQFF. CDR3 bases: TGTGCCAGCAGTTACCGGGGACTAGTTCAGTTCTTC.

This chain links TRBV18 with TRBJ1-2; the D is unclear. The CDR3 sequence is 16 residues long. The germline gives CDR1 KGHSH, CDR2 LQKENI. V lost 3 bases, J lost 2 bases, and 16 bases lay in between. DNA for the CDR3: TGTGCCAGCTCACCCATCCGCGCAGGTTGGAACTATGGCTACACCTTC. Its translation is CASSPIRAGWNYGYTF.

V and J are TRBV18 and TRBJ1-4; D unresolved. The CDR3 contains 15 residues. Germline V gene sequence: CDR1 KGHSH, CDR2 LQKENI. V lost 3 bases and J lost 3, with 11 bases in between. Here the CDR3 DNA reads TGTGCCAGCTCACCCTCCGGGAGGTCTAATGAAAAACTGTTTTTT. Translated, it gives CASSPSGRSNEKLFF.

The chain joins TRBV29-1 to TRBJ2-2; D is unclear. This CDR3 spans 10 amino acids. Germline loops: CDR1 SQVTM, CDR2 ANQGSEA. Trimming stripped 6 bases from V and 5 bases from J, with 4 bases between. CDR3 protein: CSVGTGELFF. CDR3 in DNA: TGCAGCGTGGGAACCGGGGAGCTGTTTTTT.

The J gene is TRBJ1-5, the V gene TRBV18; TRBD1 matches at 7 bases. CDR3 size: 15 residues. Germline V gives CDR1 KGHSH, CDR2 LQKENI. V was clipped by 4 bases and J by 4 bases; unmatched bases: 7. The CDR3 reads CASSLSDRMNQPQHF. CDR3 DNA: TGTGCCAGCTCACTTTCGGACAGGATGAATCAGCCCCAGCATTTT.

The rearrangement links TRBV27 to TRBJ2-7; the match to TRBD1 covers 10 bases. Germline V lookup: CDR1 MNHEY, CDR2 SMNVEV (reference sequence). V lost 6 bases and J lost 4; bases outside the gene matches: 6. The CDR3 has 14 amino acids. CDR3 amino acids: CASSSDRGGYEQYF. The CDR3 DNA reads as TGTGCCAGCAGCTCGGACAGGGGGGGATACGAGCAGTACTTC.

The gene calls are TRBV7-3 and TRBJ2-1; 13 positions agree with TRBD2. Germline CDR1 SGHTA, CDR2 FQGTGA. The CDR3 is 15 amino acids. The V and J ends lost 3 bases and 10 bases, in that order; junction bases with no gene match: 6. The CDR3 DNA reads as TGTGCCAGCAGCTTGGGGACTAGCGGGAATCGGGAGCAGTTCTTC. Encoded protein: CASSLGTSGNREQFF.

The rearrangement links TRBV6-1 to TRBJ2-3; 7 bases match TRBD1. Germline values: CDR1 MNHNS, CDR2 SASEGT. Trimming cost V 4 bases and J 3 bases; bases outside gene matches: 1. The CDR3 length is 13 residues. In DNA, the CDR3 is TGTGCCAGCAGTGTACAGGGGACAGATACGCAGTATTTT. This gives the protein CASSVQGTDTQYF.

The chain carries TRBV4-3 and TRBJ2-1; the match to TRBD2 covers 10 bases. J gave up 3 bases and V 10 bases, and 15 bases lay outside the gene matches. This CDR3 spans 17 amino acids. The germline V gene has CDR1 LGHNA and CDR2 YSLEER. CDR3 in amino acids: CATVPLTSGDFYNEQFF. The CDR3 DNA reads TGCGCCACCGTGCCCTTAACTAGCGGGGACTTCTACAATGAGCAGTTCTTC.

The chain joins TRBV7-6 to TRBJ1-5; D is uncertain. V was pared by 5 bases and J by 5 bases, with 10 bases between. Germline CDR1 reads SGHVS; CDR2 reads FNYEAQ. The length of the CDR3 is 13 residues. Written as DNA, the CDR3 is TGTGCCAGCAGCACACGAAGAGATCAGCCCCAGCATTTT. Its translation is CASSTRRDQPQHF. Full variable domain (outside the CDR3, taken from reference TRBV7-6 and TRBJ1-5): GAGVSQSPRYKVTKRGQDVALRCDPISGHVSLYWYRQALGQGPEFLTYFNYEAQQDKSGLPNDRFSAERPEGSISTLTIQRTEQRDSAMYRCASSTRRDQPQHFGDGTRLSIL.

The chain employs TRBV25-1 and TRBJ1-2, with D unclear. This CDR3 comprises 13 residues. Deletions cut 4 bases from V and 0 bases from J, with 6 bases between. The germline V gene encodes CDR1 MGHDK and CDR2 SYGVNS. CDR3 in DNA: TGTGCCAGCAGTGTCACATCTAACTATGGCTACACCTTC. It yields the protein CASSVTSNYGYTF.

The chain couples TRBV18 to TRBJ1-2; the match to TRBD1 covers 7 bases. V lost 1 base and J lost 6; bases outside the gene matches: 5. The CDR3 spans 14 residues. The germline CDR1 and CDR2 sequences are KGHSH and LQKENI. CDR3 loop: CASSPLRDSHGYTF. CDR3 sequence (DNA): TGTGCCAGCTCACCACTCCGGGACAGCCATGGCTACACCTTC.

The chain links TRBV7-9 to TRBJ2-7; weak D call: TRBD1 (5 bases). V was clipped by 4 bases and J by 7 bases, with 20 bases between them. The CDR3 contains 15 residues. The germline CDR1 and CDR2 sequences are SEHNR and FQNEAQ (reference sequence). In DNA, the CDR3 is TGTGCCAGCAGCTCGACCCGGCCGGGCCCAGGGGAGCAGTACTTC. It is translated as CASSSTRPGPGEQYF.

This clone was recorded once. The V call is TRBV6-6, the J call TRBJ2-3, with D unresolved. V dropped 6 bases and J dropped 5 bases, with 15 bases sitting between them. The CDR3 is 14 residues long. CDR1 and CDR2 from the germline V gene are MNHNY and SVGAGI (reference sequence). In DNA form, the CDR3 reads TGTGCCAGCAGACCCTCAACTTTTCAAGATACGCAGTATTTT. It codes for CASRPSTFQDTQYF.

In its sample, this clone was seen once. J is TRBJ2-3 and V is TRBV19, with unresolved D. The germline CDR1 and CDR2 sequences are LNHDA and SQIVND (reference sequence). This CDR3 contains 15 residues. V gave up 9 bases and J gave up 4 bases, with 20 bases separating them. Here the CDR3 DNA reads TGTGCCAGAAGACTCCCGGGTCCAACCCCAGATACGCAGTATTTT. Translated: CARRLPGPTPDTQYF. Combining the CDR3 with reference TRBV19 and TRBJ2-3 gives the whole variable domain DGGITQSPKYLFRKEGQNVTLSCEQNLNHDAMYWYRQDPGQGLRLIYYSQIVNDFQKGDIAEGYSVSREKKESFPLTVTSAQKNPTAFYLCARRLPGPTPDTQYFGPGTRLTVL.

The chain employs TRBV19 and TRBJ2-1; D is ambiguous. In germline, CDR1 is LNHDA, CDR2 SQIVND (reference sequence). Trimming shortened V by 4 bases and J by 4 bases, and 14 bases separated the two germline ends. The CDR3 has 15 amino acids. The CDR3 DNA is TGTGCCAGTAGTAACCCAGGCTTAGTATACAATGAGCAGTTCTTC. Amino acid sequence: CASSNPGLVYNEQFF.

The rearrangement joins TRBV11-2 to TRBJ1-1; TRBD1 matches 9 bases. Germline V gene sequence: CDR1 SGHAT, CDR2 FQNNGV. The CDR3 has 17 amino acids. V gave up 1 base and J gave up 4 bases; unmatched junction bases: 10. CDR3 residues: CASSLGTGEGRSTEAFF. Written as DNA, the CDR3 is TGTGCCAGCAGCTTAGGGACAGGGGAAGGGAGGTCCACTGAAGCTTTCTTT.